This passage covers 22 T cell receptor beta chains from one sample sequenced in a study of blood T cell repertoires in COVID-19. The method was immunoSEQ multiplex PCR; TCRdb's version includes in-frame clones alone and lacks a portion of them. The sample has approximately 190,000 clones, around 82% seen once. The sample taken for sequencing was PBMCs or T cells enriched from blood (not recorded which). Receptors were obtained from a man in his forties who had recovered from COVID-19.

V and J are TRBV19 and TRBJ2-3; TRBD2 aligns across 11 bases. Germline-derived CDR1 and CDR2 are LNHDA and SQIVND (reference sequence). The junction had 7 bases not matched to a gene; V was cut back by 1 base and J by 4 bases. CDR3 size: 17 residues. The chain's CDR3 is CASSIVAGLAGSDTQYF. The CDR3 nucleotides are TGTGCCAGTAGTATAGTGGCTGGACTAGCGGGTTCAGATACGCAGTATTTT.

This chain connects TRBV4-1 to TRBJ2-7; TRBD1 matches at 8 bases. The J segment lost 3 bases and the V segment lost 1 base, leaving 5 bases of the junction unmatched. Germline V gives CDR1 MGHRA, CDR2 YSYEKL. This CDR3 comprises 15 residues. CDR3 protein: CASSQARTGIYEQYF. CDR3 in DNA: TGCGCCAGCAGCCAAGCAAGGACAGGGATCTACGAGCAGTACTTC.

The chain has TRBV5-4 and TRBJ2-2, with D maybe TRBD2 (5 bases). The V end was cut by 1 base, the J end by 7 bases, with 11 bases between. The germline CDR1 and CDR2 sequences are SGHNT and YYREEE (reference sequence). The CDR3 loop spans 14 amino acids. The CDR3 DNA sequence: TGTGCCAGCAGCTTGTCGGAGGAGGTCGGGGAGCTGTTTTTT. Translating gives CASSLSEEVGELFF.

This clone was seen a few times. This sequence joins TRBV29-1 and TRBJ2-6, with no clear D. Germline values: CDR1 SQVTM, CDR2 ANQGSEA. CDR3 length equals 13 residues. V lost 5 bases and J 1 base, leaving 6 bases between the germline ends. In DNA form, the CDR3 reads TGCAGCGTTATTCGTTCTGGGGCCAACGTCCTGACTTTC. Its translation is CSVIRSGANVLTF.

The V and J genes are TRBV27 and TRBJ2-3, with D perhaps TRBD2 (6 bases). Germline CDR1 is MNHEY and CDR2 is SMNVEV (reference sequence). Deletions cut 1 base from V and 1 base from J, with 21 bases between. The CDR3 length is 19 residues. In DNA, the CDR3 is TGTGCCAGCAGTTTATGGAGTCGGAGGAGGGTTCAAGGCACAGATACGCAGTATTTT. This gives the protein CASSLWSRRRVQGTDTQYF.

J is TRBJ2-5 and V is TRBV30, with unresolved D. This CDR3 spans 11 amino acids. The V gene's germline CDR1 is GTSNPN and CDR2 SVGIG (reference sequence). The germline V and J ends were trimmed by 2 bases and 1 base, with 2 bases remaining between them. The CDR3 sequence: CAWSLQETQYF. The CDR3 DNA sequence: TGTGCCTGGAGTCTCCAAGAGACCCAGTACTTC.

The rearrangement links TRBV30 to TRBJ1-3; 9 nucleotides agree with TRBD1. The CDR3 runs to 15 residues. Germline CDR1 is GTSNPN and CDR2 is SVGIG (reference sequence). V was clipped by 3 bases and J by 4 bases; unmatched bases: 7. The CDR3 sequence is CAWSEGGTGGNTIYF. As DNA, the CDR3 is TGTGCCTGGAGCGAGGGGGGGACAGGGGGAAACACCATATATTTT. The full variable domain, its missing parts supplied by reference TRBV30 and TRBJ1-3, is SQTIHQWPATLVQPVGSPLSLECTVEGTSNPNLYWYRQAAGRGLQLLFYSVGIGQISSEVPQNLSASRPQDRQFILSSKKLLLSDSGFYLCAWSEGGTGGNTIYFGEGSWLTVV.

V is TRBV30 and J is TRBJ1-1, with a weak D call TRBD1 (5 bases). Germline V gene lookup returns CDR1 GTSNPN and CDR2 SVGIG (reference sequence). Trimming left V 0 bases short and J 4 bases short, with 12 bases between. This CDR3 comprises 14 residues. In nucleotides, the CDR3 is TGTGCCTGGAGTGTGCCAGGGACTGGCACTGAAGCTTTCTTT. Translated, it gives CAWSVPGTGTEAFF.

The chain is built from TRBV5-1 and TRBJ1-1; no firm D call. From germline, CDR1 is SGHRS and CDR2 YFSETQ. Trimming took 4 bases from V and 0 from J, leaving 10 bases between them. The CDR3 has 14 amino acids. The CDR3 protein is CASSRDAVNTEAFF. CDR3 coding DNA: TGCGCCAGCAGCCGTGATGCAGTGAACACTGAAGCTTTCTTT.

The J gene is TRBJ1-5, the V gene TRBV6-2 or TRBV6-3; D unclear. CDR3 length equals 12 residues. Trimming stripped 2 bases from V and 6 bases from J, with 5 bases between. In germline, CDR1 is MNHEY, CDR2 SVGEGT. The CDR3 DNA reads TGTGCCAGCAGTTACGCAGTTCAGCCCCAGCATTTT. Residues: CASSYAVQPQHF.

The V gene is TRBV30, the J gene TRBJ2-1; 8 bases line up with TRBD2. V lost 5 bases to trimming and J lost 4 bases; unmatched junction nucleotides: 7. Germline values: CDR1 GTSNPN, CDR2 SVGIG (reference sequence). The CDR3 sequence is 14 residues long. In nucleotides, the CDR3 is TGTGCCTGGGTACGGGGGGGCCAATACAATGAGCAGTTCTTC. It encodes CAWVRGGQYNEQFF.

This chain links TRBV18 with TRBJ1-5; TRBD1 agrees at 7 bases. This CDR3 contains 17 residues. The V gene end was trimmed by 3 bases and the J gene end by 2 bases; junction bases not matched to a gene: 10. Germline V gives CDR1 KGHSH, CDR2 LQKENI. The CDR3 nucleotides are TGTGCCAGCTCACCCATAAGACAGGGCGTCGGCAATCAGCCCCAGCATTTT. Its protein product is CASSPIRQGVGNQPQHF.

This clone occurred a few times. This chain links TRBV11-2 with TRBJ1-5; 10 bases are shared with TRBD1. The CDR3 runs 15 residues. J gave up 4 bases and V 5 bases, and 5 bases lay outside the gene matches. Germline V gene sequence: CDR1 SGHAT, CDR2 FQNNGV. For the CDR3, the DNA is TGTGCCAGCAGCGGCGGGACAGGGGAAAATCAGCCCCAGCATTTT. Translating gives CASSGGTGENQPQHF.

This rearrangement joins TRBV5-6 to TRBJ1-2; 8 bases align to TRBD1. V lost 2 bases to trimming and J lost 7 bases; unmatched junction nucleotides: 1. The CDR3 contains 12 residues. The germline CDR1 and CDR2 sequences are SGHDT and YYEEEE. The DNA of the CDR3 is TGTGCCAGCAGCTTCACAGGGGGTGGCTACACCTTC. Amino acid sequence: CASSFTGGGYTF.

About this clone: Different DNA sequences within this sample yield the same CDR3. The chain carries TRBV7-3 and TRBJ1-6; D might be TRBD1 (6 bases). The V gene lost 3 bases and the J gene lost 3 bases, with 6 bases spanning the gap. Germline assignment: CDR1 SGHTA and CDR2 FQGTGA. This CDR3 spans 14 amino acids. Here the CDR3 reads CASSLDSYNSPLHF. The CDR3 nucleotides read TGTGCCAGCAGCTTGGACAGCTATAATTCACCCCTCCACTTT.

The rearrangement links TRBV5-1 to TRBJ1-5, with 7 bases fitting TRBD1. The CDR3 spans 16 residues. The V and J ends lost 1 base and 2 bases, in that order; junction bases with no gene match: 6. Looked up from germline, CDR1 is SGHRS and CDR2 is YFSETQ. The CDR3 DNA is TGCGCCAGCAGCTTGATGTTTCAGGGGGGCAATCAGCCCCAGCATTTT. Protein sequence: CASSLMFQGGNQPQHF. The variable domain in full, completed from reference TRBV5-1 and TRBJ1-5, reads KAGVTQTPRYLIKTRGQQVTLSCSPISGHRSVSWYQQTPGQGLQFLFEYFSETQRNKGNFPGRFSGRQFSNSRSEMNVSTLELGDSALYLCASSLMFQGGNQPQHFGDGTRLSIL.

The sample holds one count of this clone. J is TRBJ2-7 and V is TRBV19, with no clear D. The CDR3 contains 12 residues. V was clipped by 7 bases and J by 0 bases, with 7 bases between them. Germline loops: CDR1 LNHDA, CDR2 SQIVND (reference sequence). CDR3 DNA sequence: TGTGCCAGTAAGAACAGCTCCTACGAGCAGTACTTC. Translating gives CASKNSSYEQYF.

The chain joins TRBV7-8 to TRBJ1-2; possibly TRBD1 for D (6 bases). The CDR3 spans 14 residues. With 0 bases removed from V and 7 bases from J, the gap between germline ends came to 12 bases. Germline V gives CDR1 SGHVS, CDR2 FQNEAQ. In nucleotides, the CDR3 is TGTGCCAGCAGCTTAGCTCTGGGGGCCAGTGGCTACACCTTC. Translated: CASSLALGASGYTF.

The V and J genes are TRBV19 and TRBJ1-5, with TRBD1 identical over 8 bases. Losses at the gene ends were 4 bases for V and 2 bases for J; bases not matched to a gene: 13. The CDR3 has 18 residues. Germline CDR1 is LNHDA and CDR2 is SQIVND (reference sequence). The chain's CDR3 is CASSTIGQGALGNQPQHF. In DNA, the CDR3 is TGTGCCAGTAGTACCATAGGACAGGGAGCCCTGGGCAATCAGCCCCAGCATTTT.

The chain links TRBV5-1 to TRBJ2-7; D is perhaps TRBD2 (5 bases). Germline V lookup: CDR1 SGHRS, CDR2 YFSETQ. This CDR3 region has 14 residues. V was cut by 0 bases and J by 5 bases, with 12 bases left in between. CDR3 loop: CASSLGPTGDEQYF. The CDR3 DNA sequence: TGCGCCAGCAGCTTGGGGCCGACCGGGGACGAGCAGTACTTC.

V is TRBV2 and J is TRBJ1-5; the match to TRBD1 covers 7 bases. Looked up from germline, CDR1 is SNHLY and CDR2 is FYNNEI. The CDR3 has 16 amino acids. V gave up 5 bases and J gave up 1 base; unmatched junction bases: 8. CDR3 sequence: CASSQTGWESNQPQHF. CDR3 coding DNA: TGTGCCAGCAGTCAGACAGGGTGGGAAAGCAATCAGCCCCAGCATTTT.

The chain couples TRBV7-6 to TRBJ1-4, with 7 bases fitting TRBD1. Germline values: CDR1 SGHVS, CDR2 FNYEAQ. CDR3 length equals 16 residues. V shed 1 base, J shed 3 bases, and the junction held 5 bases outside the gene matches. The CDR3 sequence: CASSLGHRGSNEKLFF. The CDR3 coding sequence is TGTGCCAGCAGCTTAGGGCACAGGGGTTCTAATGAAAAACTGTTTTTT.